The sequence of this T cell receptor beta chain was determined in a study of radiation and T cells in renal cell carcinoma (dated by TCRdb to the early 2020s). About the full investigation: Samples came from a clinical trial, in which primary renal cell carcinomas received 15 Gy stereotactic body radiation therapy followed by nephrectomy 4 weeks later. A total of 53 samples underwent TCR beta sequencing, made up of approximately 26 tumors and some 27 peripheral blood samples. A total of 3.5 million to 4.5 million unique CDR3 nucleotide sequences, encoding roughly 2.7 million unique CDR3 amino acid sequences, were found across all 55 or so samples. The paper as a whole reports these results and caveats: Because the trial had a single-armed design, the trial could not examine how radiation dose or scheduling affected the TCR repertoire. Because pretreatment tumor biopsies were not available, the baseline intratumoral presence of clonotypes could not be determined. Blood repertoire dynamics were not followed beyond 4 weeks after treatment. Top tumor clonotypes rose in blood from baseline to 2 weeks post-radiation, then contracted by 4 weeks, suggesting transient expansion of tumor-resident clones.

There are 15 amino acids in the CDR3, from cysteine to phenylalanine inclusive. CDR3 DNA only is kept here, 45 bases in frame from base 1. The germline V gene (reference sequence) gives CDR1 as MNHNY and CDR2 as SVGAGI. Relative to germline, V is 5 bases shorter and J is 2 bases shorter, with 15 bases between their ends. The intended sense of this specimen's time point label: baseline pretreatment blood. Reading the label with the study, this specimen's treatment or condition is: 15 Gy SBRT to primary tumor, nephrectomy 4 weeks later. To follow tumor-enriched clonotypes, peripheral blood was collected serially from radiation-treated patients at baseline and again at 2 weeks and 4 weeks after SBRT. Renal cell carcinoma with clear cell pathology was present in all patients. The QIAamp DNA Blood Mini Kit (Qiagen) was used to prepare genomic DNA for TCR sequencing. Only samples passing all quality control checks were included in the analyses.

Concerning this clone itself: Its antigen is not yet known. There are no base qualities to consult, and no much larger clone falls within one base.

The immunoSEQ kit was used, according to the manufacturer's recommendations, to generate TCR beta libraries from genomic DNA. Library preparation used a first multiplex PCR with proprietary primers, then a second PCR adding unique barcodes, with bead cleanups after each round. Each sample batch included a kit-provided positive control reaction and a negative control reaction. The final libraries were assessed on an Agilent 4200 TapeStation D1000 ScreenTape, pooled by volume, and quantified by qPCR. Sequencing ran on an Illumina NextSeq500 with a MidOutput 150-cycle cartridge, using 156 Read1 and 15 Index1 cycles with kit custom primers. The pooled library was loaded at around 1.1 pM with an approximately 20% PhiX control spike-in. The source study handled its data this way. The vendor-processed data were analyzed in R, and a clonotype was defined as all T cells that share the same CDR3 nucleotide sequence. In the clone abundance analyses, frequencies were normalized to the 10,000 most abundant clones in each sample. Public T cell clones, which averaged fewer than five per sample, were excluded before analysis. An abundance difference of at least 32-fold between compartments was the criterion for calling clonotypes tumor-enriched or baseline blood-enriched. A beta-binomial differential abundance model was used to identify clonotypes that were expanded or contracted between blood time points. Tumor-blood repertoire similarity was measured with the Baroni-Urbani and Buser coefficient, and groups were compared using two-tailed Wilcoxon tests in R. As stored in TCRdb, this immuneACCESS dataset retains in-frame rearrangements with V and J assigned. A fraction of the clones does not appear; measured against another copy, unresolved V genes explain less than half of the discrepancy, and the remainder lacks a known reason. That table supplies the V and J calls and clone size; D and trimming were determined from the DNA. Present in this sample are approximately 150,000 clones, over 65% of which were seen just once. Less than 25% of the sample is held by the ten biggest clonotypes.

This specimen was blood, taken from a patient whose treatment included radiotherapy and nephrectomy. This TCR was recovered from a woman between 50 and 59 years old with renal cell carcinoma. The V gene is TRBV6-6 and the J gene is TRBJ1-1, and perhaps TRBD1 as D gene, on 5 matching bases. Read as DNA, the sequence is TGTGCCAGCAGTGCGGCACTGACAGTCAACACTGAAGCTTTCTTT. This is translated as CASSAALTVNTEAFF.